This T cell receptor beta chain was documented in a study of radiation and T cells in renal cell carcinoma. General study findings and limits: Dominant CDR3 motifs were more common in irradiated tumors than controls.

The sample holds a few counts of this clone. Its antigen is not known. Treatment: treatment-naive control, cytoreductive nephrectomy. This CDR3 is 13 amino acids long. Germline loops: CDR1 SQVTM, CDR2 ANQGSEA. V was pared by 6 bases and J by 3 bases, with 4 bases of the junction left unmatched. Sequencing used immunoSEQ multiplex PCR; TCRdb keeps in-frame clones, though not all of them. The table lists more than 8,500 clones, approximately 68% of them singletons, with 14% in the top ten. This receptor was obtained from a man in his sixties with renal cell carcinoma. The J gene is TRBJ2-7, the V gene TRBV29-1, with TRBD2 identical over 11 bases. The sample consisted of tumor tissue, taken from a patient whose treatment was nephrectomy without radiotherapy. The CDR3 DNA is TGCAGCGTCCGACTAGCGGGATTCTACGAGCAGTACTTC. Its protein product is CSVRLAGFYEQYF.